Listed here are 24 T cell receptor beta chains from one sample, sequenced in a study of cytomegalovirus exposure and HLA in healthy donors (dated by TCRdb to 2016 to 2017). Library preparation employed the immunoSEQ multiplex PCR assay. For the multiplex PCR, a mixture combining 60 forward primers for TCR Vbeta segments and 13 reverse primers for TCR Jbeta segments was used. Not all clones reach the TCRdb copy of this immuneACCESS table, which keeps in-frame sequences only. Checked studies attribute under half of the gap to unresolved V genes and leave the rest unexplained. The sample table records 150,000 or so clones; about 79% of these occur just once. The ten largest clones represent more than 0.75% of the sample. The sequencing input was PBMCs. These receptors came from a woman aged 50 to 60 in good health and CMV-seropositive.

This CDR3 reads CASSPPRQGNYGYTF. In DNA, the CDR3 is TGTGCCAGTAGTCCGCCCCGACAGGGGAACTATGGCTACACCTTC. J is TRBJ1-2 and V is TRBV19; TRBD1 matches at 8 bases. The CDR3 has 15 amino acids. The J segment lost 2 bases and the V segment lost 5 bases, leaving 7 bases of the junction unmatched. CDR1 is LNHDA and CDR2 is SQIVND in the germline V gene (reference sequence).

This clone was detected a few times. The DNA for the CDR3 is TGTGCCAGCAGTCTGGAGACCCAGTACTTC. Amino acids: CASSLETQYF. This sequence joins TRBV2 and TRBJ2-5; D gene ambiguous. This CDR3 contains 10 residues. Germline values: CDR1 SNHLY, CDR2 FYNNEI. V lost 5 bases and J 5 bases, leaving 3 bases between the germline ends.

V and J are TRBV15 and TRBJ1-1; the D is unclear. Looked up from germline, CDR1 is LNHNV and CDR2 is YYDKDF (reference sequence). Trimming cost V 1 base and J 2 bases, with 5 bases left between them. The CDR3 has 13 amino acids. The chain's CDR3 is CATSRAPNTEAFF. CDR3 in DNA: TGTGCCACCAGCAGAGCCCCTAACACTGAAGCTTTCTTT.

The V and J genes are TRBV7-9 and TRBJ2-5, with TRBD2 matching over 9 bases. TRBJ2-7 matches the DNA end more closely, so the J call is doubtful. The CDR3 spans 15 residues. Per germline, CDR1 SEHNR and CDR2 FQNEAQ (reference sequence). CDR3 in amino acids: CASSSSGSPTYEQYF. CDR3 bases: TGTGCCAGCAGCAGTAGCGGGAGCCCAACCTACGAGCAGTACTTC.

The count of this clone is one. The chain carries TRBV28 and TRBJ1-2, with TRBD1 matching 8 bases. The germline V gene has CDR1 MDHEN and CDR2 SYDVKM. The CDR3 totals 16 residues. V lost 5 bases, J lost 2 bases, and 10 bases stayed unmatched. The DNA of the CDR3 is TGTGCCAGCAGTCCGCTTCTGGACAGGGTGAACTATGGCTACACCTTC. Translation gives CASSPLLDRVNYGYTF.

The chain links TRBV9 to TRBJ2-1, with 8 bases matching TRBD2. Trimming took 0 bases from V and 2 from J; bases not matched to a gene: 1. Germline V lookup: CDR1 SGDLS, CDR2 YYNGEE. The CDR3 runs to 15 residues. DNA for the CDR3: TGTGCCAGCAGCGTAGAACTAGCGGCCTACAATGAGCAGTTCTTC. Encoded protein: CASSVELAAYNEQFF.

This clone was seen just once. The chain employs TRBV5-4 and TRBJ1-5; no firm D call. The V and J ends lost 0 bases and 11 bases respectively, with 9 bases between them. This CDR3 comprises 12 residues. Germline V gives CDR1 SGHNT, CDR2 YYREEE (reference sequence). Here the CDR3 reads CASSLAGESQHF. CDR3 bases: TGTGCCAGCAGCTTGGCCGGGGAGTCCCAGCATTTT.

The genes are TRBV28 and TRBJ2-1, with 9 bases identical to TRBD1. V lost 5 bases to trimming and J lost 4 bases; unmatched junction nucleotides: 6. This CDR3 spans 15 amino acids. CDR1 is MDHEN, CDR2 SYDVKM, per germline. CDR3 in amino acids: CASSAGTGLYNEQFF. CDR3 nucleotides: TGTGCCAGCAGTGCCGGGACAGGGCTTTACAATGAGCAGTTCTTC.

This chain links TRBV18 with TRBJ2-3; D may be TRBD1 (6 bases). The V gene lost 6 bases and the J gene lost 4 bases, with 17 bases spanning the gap. This CDR3 spans 15 amino acids. Germline V gene data show CDR1 as KGHSH and CDR2 as LQKENI. The CDR3 DNA reads TGTGCCAGCTCCCAACTCGGCGGACAGCCAGATACGCAGTATTTT. It yields the protein CASSQLGGQPDTQYF.

This chain joins TRBV19 and TRBJ1-1; 9 nucleotides agree with TRBD1. V dropped 1 base and J dropped 4; count of bases not matched to a gene: 7. This CDR3 contains 16 residues. Looked up from germline, CDR1 is LNHDA and CDR2 is SQIVND (reference sequence). The CDR3 loop is CASSIVWSTGGTEAFF. CDR3 nucleotides: TGTGCCAGTAGTATAGTTTGGTCGACAGGGGGCACTGAAGCTTTCTTT. Variable domain in full (rest from reference TRBV19 and TRBJ1-1): DGGITQSPKYLFRKEGQNVTLSCEQNLNHDAMYWYRQDPGQGLRLIYYSQIVNDFQKGDIAEGYSVSREKKESFPLTVTSAQKNPTAFYLCASSIVWSTGGTEAFFGQGTRLTVV.

This chain connects TRBV7-2 to TRBJ2-3; 8 nucleotides agree with TRBD2. The CDR3 totals 16 residues. Germline V lookup: CDR1 SGHTA, CDR2 FQGNSA. Trimming removed 1 base from V and 6 bases from J; junction bases left unmatched: 9. The CDR3 coding sequence is TGTGCCAGCAGCTTAGGTTCGGGGGGGTCCGGGGATACGCAGTATTTT. Amino acids: CASSLGSGGSGDTQYF.

The V and J genes are TRBV18 and TRBJ1-1; 7 bases line up with TRBD1. Germline CDR1 and CDR2: KGHSH and LQKENI. The J segment lost 8 bases and the V segment lost 5 bases, leaving 5 bases of the junction unmatched. The CDR3 contains 12 residues. The CDR3 nucleotides read TGTGCCAGCTCAACCGGGACAGCCGAAGCTTTCTTT. Residues: CASSTGTAEAFF. Together with reference TRBV18 and TRBJ1-1, the CDR3 gives the full variable domain: NAGVMQNPRHLVRRRGQEARLRCSPMKGHSHVYWYRQLPEEGLKFMVYLQKENIIDESGMPKERFSAEFPKEGPSILRIQQVVRGDSAAYFCASSTGTAEAFFGQGTRLTVV.

The rearrangement joins TRBV28 to TRBJ1-2; perhaps TRBD1 as D (6 bases). Per the germline V gene, CDR1 is MDHEN and CDR2 is SYDVKM. The CDR3 is 14 residues long. V shed 7 bases and J shed 4 bases, with 16 bases lying between them. This CDR3 is CASIPGGVLYGYTF. DNA for the CDR3: TGTGCCAGCATCCCGGGGGGCGTCCTCTATGGCTACACCTTC.

V usage is TRBV5-6 and J usage is TRBJ2-3; weak D call: TRBD2 (8 bases). Germline values: CDR1 SGHDT, CDR2 YYEEEE. V lost 5 bases to trimming and J lost 6 bases, with 13 bases between them. The CDR3 is 13 residues long. The CDR3 here is CASSREGADTQYF. In DNA, the CDR3 is TGTGCCAGCAGTCGGGAGGGGGCTGATACGCAGTATTTT.

The gene calls are TRBV10-1 and TRBJ1-2; 7 bases fit TRBD1. Per the germline V gene, CDR1 is WNHNN and CDR2 is SYGVQD (reference sequence). CDR3 size: 13 residues. J was trimmed by 0 bases and V by 6 bases; bases with no gene match: 1. Written as DNA, the CDR3 is TGCGCCAGCAGCGGACAGGCTAACTATGGCTACACCTTC. Translating gives CASSGQANYGYTF.

The chain joins TRBV5-4 to TRBJ1-2, with D unresolved. The ends were cut back, 0 bases at V and 1 base at J, with 7 bases in the middle. The CDR3 length is 14 residues. Germline V CDR1 and CDR2: SGHNT, YYREEE (reference sequence). In nucleotides, the CDR3 is TGTGCCAGCAGCTTGGACAGTAATAACTATGGCTACACCTTC. Translating gives CASSLDSNNYGYTF.

The CDR3: CASSLNGRLDEQFF. Written as DNA, the CDR3 is TGTGCCAGCAGCTTAAATGGGAGGTTGGATGAGCAGTTCTTC. The genes are TRBV7-3 and TRBJ2-1, with a weak D call TRBD2 (6 bases). V was cut by 1 base and J by 8 bases, with 12 bases left in between. CDR3 size: 14 residues. CDR1 and CDR2 (germline): SGHTA, FQGTGA.

V is TRBV15 and J is TRBJ2-2, with D possibly matching TRBD2 (5 bases). The CDR3 covers 16 residues. Trimming left V 0 bases short and J 4 bases short, with 12 bases between. In germline, CDR1 is LNHNV, CDR2 YYDKDF (reference sequence). CDR3 in amino acids: CATSRDLDRGTGELFF. CDR3 bases: TGTGCCACCAGCAGAGATTTGGACCGGGGCACCGGGGAGCTGTTTTTT.

The chain recombines TRBV7-9 with TRBJ1-4; D is possibly TRBD1 (6 bases). The CDR3 spans 18 residues. In germline, CDR1 is SEHNR, CDR2 FQNEAQ (reference sequence). With 1 base removed from V and 4 bases from J, the gap between germline ends came to 19 bases. The CDR3 DNA sequence: TGTGCCAGCAGCTTAGGTGCAGGGGTCCCCTTGATTAATGAAAAACTGTTTTTT. Translation: CASSLGAGVPLINEKLFF.

V and J are TRBV10-1 and TRBJ2-3, with 8 bases lining up with TRBD1. The germline CDR1 and CDR2 sequences are WNHNN and SYGVQD (reference sequence). V was clipped by 6 bases and J by 1 base; unmatched bases: 3. The CDR3 has 14 residues. The CDR3, as DNA: TGCGCCAGCAGCGCGGACAGGGGCACAGATACGCAGTATTTT. The encoded protein is CASSADRGTDTQYF.

The rearrangement uses TRBV9 and TRBJ1-2; unclear D gene. Germline V gene sequence: CDR1 SGDLS, CDR2 YYNGEE. V was trimmed by 3 bases and J by 4 bases, leaving 13 bases between them. CDR3 size: 14 residues. CDR3 DNA: TGTGCCAGCAGCGCCTTAGAGGGAAGCTATGGCTACACCTTC. As protein: CASSALEGSYGYTF.

This clone has just one count. The CDR3 loop reads CASSLFGGVSTDTQYF. CDR3 nucleotide sequence: TGCGCCAGCAGCTTGTTCGGGGGGGTTAGCACAGATACGCAGTATTTT. V usage is TRBV5-1 and J usage is TRBJ2-3; TRBD2 matches at 8 bases. V trimming: 1 base; J trimming: 0 bases; junction bases outside the gene matches: 4. Germline-derived CDR1 and CDR2 are SGHRS and YFSETQ. The CDR3 runs 16 residues.

The rearrangement joins TRBV6-5 to TRBJ2-2; D may be TRBD1 (5 bases). The CDR3 has 15 residues. The V and J ends lost 3 bases and 4 bases respectively, with 12 bases between them. Germline CDR1 is MNHEY and CDR2 is SVGAGI. The CDR3 loop is CASSYRGSATGELFF. The CDR3 nucleotides read TGTGCCAGCAGTTATAGGGGCAGCGCCACCGGGGAGCTGTTTTTT.

In this sample, this clone turned up a few times. The chain has TRBV6-6 and TRBJ2-3; 9 bases match TRBD2. The CDR3 spans 14 residues. J lost 2 bases, V lost 5 bases, and 2 bases had no gene match. CDR1 and CDR2 (germline): MNHNY, SVGAGI (reference sequence). This chain's CDR3 is CASSPSGDTDTQYF. DNA of the CDR3: TGTGCCAGCAGTCCTAGCGGGGACACAGATACGCAGTATTTT.